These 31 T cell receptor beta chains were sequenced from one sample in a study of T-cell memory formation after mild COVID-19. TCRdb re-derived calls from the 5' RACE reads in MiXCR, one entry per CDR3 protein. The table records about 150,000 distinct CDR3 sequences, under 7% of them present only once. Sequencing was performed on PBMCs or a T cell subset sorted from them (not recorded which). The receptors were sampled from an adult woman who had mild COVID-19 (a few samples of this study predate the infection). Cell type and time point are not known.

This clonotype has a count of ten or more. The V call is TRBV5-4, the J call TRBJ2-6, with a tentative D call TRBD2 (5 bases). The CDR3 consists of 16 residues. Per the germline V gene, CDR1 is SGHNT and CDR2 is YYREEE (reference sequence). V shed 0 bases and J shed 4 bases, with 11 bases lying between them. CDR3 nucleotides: TGTGCCAGCAGCTTGGAGGGAGTTAAGGGGGCCAACGTCCTGACTTTC. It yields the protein CASSLEGVKGANVLTF. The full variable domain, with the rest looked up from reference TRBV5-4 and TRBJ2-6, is ETGVTQSPTHLIKTRGQQVTLRCSSQSGHNTVSWYQQALGQGPQFIFQYYREEENGRGNFPPRFSGLQFPNYSSELNVNALELDDSALYLCASSLEGVKGANVLTFGAGSRLTVL.

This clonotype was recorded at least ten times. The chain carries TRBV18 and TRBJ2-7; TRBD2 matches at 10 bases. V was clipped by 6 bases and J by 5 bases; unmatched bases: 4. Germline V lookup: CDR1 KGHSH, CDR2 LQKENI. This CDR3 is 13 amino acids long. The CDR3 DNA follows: TGTGCCAGCTCGGAGCTAGCGGGAGACGAGCAGTACTTC. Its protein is CASSELAGDEQYF.

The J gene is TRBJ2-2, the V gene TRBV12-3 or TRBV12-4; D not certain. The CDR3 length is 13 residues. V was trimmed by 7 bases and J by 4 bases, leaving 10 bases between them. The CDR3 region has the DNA TGTGCCAGCACTCCCCGAACCACCGGGGAGCTGTTTTTT. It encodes CASTPRTTGELFF.

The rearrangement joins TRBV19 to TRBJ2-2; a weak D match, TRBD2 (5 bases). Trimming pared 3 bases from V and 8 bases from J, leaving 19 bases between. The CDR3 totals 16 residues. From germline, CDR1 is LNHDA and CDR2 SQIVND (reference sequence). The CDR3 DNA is TGTGCCAGTAGTATCTCTGAGCGGCTGTCTGCTGGGGAGCTGTTTTTT. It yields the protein CASSISERLSAGELFF.

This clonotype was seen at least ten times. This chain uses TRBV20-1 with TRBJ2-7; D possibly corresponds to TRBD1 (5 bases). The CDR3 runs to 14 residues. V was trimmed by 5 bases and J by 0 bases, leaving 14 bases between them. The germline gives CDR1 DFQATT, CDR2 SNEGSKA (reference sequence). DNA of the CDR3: TGCAGTGCTCCCAGTACAGGTTACTCCTACGAGCAGTACTTC. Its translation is CSAPSTGYSYEQYF.

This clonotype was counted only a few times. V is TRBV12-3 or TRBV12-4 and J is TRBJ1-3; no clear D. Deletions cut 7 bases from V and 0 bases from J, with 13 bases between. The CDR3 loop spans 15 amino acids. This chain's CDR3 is CASKKAEHSGNTIYF. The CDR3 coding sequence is TGTGCCAGCAAGAAGGCCGAGCACTCTGGAAACACCATATATTTT.

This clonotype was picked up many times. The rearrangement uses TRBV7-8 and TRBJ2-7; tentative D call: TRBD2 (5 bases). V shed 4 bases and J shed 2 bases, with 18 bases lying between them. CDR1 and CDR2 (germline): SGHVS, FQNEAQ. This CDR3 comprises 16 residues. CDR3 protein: CASSSRVGADTYEQYF. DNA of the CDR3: TGTGCCAGCAGCTCGCGGGTCGGAGCCGACACCTACGAGCAGTACTTC.

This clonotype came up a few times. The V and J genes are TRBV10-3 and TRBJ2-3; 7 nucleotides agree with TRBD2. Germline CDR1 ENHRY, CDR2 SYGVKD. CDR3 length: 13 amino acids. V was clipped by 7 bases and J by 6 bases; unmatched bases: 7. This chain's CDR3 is CAIKVGGPDTQYF. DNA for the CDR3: TGTGCCATCAAGGTGGGAGGGCCGGATACGCAGTATTTT.

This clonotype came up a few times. This CDR3 reads CASRPDSSMNYGYTF. In nucleotides, the CDR3 is TGTGCCAGCAGACCGGACAGCTCGATGAACTATGGCTACACCTTC. V gene TRBV7-2 combines with J gene TRBJ1-2; perhaps TRBD1 as D (6 bases). The V end was cut by 6 bases, the J end by 2 bases, with 16 bases between. Germline-derived CDR1 and CDR2 are SGHTA and FQGNSA. CDR3 length: 15 residues.

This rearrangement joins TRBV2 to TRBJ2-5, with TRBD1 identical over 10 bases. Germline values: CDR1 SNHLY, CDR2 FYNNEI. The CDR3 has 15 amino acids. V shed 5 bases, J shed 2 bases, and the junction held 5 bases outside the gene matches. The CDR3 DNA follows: TGTGCCAGCAGTTTAGGACAGGGGGTTCAAGAGACCCAGTACTTC. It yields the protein CASSLGQGVQETQYF.

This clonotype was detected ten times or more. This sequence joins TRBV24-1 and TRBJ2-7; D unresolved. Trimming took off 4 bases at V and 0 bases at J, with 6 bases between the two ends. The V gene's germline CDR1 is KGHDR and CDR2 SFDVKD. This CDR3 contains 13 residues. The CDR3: CATSDSPSYEQYF. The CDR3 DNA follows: TGTGCCACCAGTGACTCTCCCTCCTACGAGCAGTACTTC.

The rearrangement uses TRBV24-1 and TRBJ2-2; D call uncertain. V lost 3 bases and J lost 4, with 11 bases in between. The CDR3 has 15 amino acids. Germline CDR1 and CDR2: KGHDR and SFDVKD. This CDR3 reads CATSDPGEATGELFF. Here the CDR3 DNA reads TGTGCCACCAGTGATCCCGGTGAAGCCACCGGGGAGCTGTTTTTT.

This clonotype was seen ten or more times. The DNA of the CDR3 is TGTGCCAGCAGCTCCCTCGGGAGGGGCGGTGGGTATGGCTACACCTTC. Translating gives CASSSLGRGGGYGYTF. V usage is TRBV7-2 and J usage is TRBJ1-2; a possible D gene is TRBD1 (5 bases). Germline V CDR1 and CDR2: SGHTA, FQGNSA. This CDR3 comprises 16 residues. Between the trimmed V and J ends, which lost 4 bases and 5 bases, there was a span of 20 bases.

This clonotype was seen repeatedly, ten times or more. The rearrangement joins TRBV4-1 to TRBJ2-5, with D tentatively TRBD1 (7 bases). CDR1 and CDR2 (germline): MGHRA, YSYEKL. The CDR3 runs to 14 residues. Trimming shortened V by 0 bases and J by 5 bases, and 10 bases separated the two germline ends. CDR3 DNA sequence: TGCGCCAGCAGCCAAGACAGGGGGAGGGAGACCCAGTACTTC. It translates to CASSQDRGRETQYF.

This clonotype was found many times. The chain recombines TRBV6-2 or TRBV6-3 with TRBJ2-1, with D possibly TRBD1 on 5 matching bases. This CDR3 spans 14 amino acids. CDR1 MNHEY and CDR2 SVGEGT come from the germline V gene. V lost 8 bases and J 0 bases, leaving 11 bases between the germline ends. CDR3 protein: CASLRGGSYNEQFF. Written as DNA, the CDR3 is TGTGCCAGCCTAAGGGGCGGCTCCTACAATGAGCAGTTCTTC.

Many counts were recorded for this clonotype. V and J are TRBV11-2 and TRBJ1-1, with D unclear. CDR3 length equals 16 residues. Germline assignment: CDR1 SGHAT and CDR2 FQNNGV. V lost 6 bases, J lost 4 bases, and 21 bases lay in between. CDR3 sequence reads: CASRDWGKLLGTEAFF. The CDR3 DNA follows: TGTGCCAGCAGGGATTGGGGAAAGTTGTTGGGCACTGAAGCTTTCTTT.

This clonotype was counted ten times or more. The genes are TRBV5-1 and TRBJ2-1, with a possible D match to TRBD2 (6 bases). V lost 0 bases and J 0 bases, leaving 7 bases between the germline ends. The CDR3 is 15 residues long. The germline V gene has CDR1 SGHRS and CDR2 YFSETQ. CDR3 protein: CASSLETSSYNEQFF. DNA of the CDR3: TGCGCCAGCAGCTTGGAGACTAGCTCCTACAATGAGCAGTTCTTC.

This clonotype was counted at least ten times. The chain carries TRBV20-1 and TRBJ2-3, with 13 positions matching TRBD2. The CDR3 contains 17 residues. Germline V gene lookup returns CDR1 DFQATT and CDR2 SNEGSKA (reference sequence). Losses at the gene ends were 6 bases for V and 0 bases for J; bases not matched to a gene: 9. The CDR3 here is CSALPGTSGASTDTQYF. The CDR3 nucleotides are TGCAGTGCACTTCCCGGGACTAGCGGGGCTAGCACAGATACGCAGTATTTT.

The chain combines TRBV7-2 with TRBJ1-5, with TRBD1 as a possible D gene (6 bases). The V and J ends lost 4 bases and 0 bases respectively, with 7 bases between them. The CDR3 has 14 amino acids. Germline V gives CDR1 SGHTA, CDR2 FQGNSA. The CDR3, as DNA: TGTGCCAGCAGCTGGACAGCTAGCAATCAGCCCCAGCATTTT. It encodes CASSWTASNQPQHF.

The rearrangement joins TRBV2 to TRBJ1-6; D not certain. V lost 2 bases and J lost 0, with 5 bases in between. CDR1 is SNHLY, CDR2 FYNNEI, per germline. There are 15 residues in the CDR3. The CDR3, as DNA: TGTGCCAGCAGTGAACAAAGCTCCTATAATTCACCCCTCCACTTT. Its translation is CASSEQSSYNSPLHF.

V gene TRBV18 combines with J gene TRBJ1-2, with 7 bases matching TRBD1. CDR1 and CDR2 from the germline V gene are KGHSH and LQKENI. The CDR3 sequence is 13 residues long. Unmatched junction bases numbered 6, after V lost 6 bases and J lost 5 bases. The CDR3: CASSHGQDYGYTF. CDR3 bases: TGTGCCAGCTCTCACGGACAGGATTATGGCTACACCTTC.

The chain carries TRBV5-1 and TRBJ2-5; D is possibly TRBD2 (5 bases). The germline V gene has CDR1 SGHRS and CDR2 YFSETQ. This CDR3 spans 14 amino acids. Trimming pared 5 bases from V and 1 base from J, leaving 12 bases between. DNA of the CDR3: TGCGCCAGCAGGGGAGCGGTGCCCCAAGAGACCCAGTACTTC. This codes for CASRGAVPQETQYF.

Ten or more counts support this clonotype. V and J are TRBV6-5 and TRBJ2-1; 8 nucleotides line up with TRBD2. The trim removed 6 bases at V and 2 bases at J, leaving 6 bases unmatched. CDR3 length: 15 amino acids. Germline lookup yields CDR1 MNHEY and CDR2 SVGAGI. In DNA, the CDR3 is TGTGCCAGCAGCCTAGCGGGTCCTGCCTACAATGAGCAGTTCTTC. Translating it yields CASSLAGPAYNEQFF.

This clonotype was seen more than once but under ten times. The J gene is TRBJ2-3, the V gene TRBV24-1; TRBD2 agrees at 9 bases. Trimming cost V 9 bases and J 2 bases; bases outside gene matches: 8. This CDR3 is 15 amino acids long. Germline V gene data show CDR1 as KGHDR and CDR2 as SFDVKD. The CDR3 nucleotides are TGTGCCACCGACATTACTAGCGGGTTCACAGATACGCAGTATTTT. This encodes CATDITSGFTDTQYF.

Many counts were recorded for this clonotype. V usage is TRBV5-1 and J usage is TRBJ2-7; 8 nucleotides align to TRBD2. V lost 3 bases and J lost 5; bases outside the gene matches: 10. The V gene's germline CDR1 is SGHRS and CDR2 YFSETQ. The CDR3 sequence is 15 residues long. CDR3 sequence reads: CASSSRSGLVNEQYF. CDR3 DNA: TGCGCCAGCAGCTCAAGATCGGGACTAGTAAACGAGCAGTACTTC.

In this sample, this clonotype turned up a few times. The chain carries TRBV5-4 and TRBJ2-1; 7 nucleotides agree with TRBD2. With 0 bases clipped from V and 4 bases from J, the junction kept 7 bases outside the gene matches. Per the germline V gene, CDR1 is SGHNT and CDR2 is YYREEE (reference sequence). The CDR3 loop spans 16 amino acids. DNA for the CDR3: TGTGCCAGCAGCTTGGGCGGGGGTGGCATATACAATGAGCAGTTCTTC. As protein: CASSLGGGGIYNEQFF. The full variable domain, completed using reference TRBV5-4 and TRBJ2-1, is ETGVTQSPTHLIKTRGQQVTLRCSSQSGHNTVSWYQQALGQGPQFIFQYYREEENGRGNFPPRFSGLQFPNYSSELNVNALELDDSALYLCASSLGGGGIYNEQFFGPGTRLTVL.

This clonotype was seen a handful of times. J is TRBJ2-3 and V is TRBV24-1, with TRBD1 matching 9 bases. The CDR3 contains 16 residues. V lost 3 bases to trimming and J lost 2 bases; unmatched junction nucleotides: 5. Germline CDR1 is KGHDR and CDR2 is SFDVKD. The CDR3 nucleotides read TGTGCCACCAGTGATCCCGACAGGGGGAACACAGATACGCAGTATTTT. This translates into CATSDPDRGNTDTQYF.

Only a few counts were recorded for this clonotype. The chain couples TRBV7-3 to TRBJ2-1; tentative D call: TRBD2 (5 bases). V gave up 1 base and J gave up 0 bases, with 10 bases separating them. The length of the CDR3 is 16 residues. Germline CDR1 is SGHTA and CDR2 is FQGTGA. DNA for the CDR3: TGTGCCAGCAGCTTAATTGGGCTAGCCTCCTACAATGAGCAGTTCTTC. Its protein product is CASSLIGLASYNEQFF.

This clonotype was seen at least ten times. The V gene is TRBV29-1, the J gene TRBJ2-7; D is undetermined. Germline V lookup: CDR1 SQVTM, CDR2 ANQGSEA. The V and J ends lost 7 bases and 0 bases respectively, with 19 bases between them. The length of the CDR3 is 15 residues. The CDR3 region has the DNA TGCAGCGCCCGAAAGGCAGTCCACCTCTCCTACGAGCAGTACTTC. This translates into CSARKAVHLSYEQYF.

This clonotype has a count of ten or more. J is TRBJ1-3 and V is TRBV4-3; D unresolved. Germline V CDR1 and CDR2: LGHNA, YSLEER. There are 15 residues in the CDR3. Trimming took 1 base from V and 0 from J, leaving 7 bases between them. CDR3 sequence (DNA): TGCGCCAGCAGCCAAGTACCTTTCTCTGGAAACACCATATATTTT. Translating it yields CASSQVPFSGNTIYF.

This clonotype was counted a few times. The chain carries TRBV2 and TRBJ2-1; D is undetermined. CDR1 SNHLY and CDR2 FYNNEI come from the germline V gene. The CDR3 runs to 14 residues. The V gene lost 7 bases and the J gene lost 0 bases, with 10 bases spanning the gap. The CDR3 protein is CASKLGNSYNEQFF. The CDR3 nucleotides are TGTGCCAGCAAGTTGGGAAACTCCTACAATGAGCAGTTCTTC.